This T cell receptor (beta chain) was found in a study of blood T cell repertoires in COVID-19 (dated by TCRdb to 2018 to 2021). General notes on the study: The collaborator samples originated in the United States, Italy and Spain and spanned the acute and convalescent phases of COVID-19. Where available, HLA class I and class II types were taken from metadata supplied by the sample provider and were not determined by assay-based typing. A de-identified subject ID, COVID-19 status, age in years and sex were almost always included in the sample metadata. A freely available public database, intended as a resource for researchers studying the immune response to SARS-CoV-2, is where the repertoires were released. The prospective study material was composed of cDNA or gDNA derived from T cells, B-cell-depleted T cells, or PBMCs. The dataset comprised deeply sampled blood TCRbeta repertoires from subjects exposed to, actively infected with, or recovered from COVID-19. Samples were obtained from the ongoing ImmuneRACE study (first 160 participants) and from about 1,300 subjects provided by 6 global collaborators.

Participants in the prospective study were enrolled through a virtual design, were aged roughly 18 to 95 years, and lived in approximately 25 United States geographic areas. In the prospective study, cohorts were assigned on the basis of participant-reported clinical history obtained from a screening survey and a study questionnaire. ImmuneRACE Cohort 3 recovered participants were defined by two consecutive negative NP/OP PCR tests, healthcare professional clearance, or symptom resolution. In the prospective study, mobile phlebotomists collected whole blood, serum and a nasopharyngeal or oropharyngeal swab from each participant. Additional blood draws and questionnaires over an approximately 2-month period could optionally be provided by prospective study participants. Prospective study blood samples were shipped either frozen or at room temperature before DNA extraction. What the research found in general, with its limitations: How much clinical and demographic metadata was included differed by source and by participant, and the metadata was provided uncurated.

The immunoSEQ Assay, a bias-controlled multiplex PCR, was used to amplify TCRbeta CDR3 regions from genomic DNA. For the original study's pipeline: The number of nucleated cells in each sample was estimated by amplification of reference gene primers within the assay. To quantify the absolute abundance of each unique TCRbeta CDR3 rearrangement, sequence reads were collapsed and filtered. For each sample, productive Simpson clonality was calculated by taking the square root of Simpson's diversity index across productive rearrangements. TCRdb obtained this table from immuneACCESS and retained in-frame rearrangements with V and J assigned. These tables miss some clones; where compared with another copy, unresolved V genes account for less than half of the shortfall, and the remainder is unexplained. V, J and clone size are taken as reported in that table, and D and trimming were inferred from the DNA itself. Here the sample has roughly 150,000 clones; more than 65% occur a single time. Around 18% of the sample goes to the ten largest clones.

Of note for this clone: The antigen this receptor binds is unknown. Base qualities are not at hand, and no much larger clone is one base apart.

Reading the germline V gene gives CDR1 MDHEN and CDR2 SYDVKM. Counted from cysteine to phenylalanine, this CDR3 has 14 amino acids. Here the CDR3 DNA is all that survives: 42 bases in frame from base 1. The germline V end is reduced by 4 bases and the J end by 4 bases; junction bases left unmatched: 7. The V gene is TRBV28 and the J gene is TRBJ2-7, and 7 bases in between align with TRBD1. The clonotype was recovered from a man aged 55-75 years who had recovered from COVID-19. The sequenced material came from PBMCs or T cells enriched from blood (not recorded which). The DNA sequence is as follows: TGTGCCAGCAGTTGGGACAGCTTCGGGTACGAGCAGTACTTC. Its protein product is CASSWDSFGYEQYF. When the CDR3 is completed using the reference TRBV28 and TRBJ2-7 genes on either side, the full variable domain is DVKVTQSSRYLVKRTGEKVFLECVQDMDHENMFWYRQDPGLGLRLIYFSYDVKMKEKGDIPEGYSVSREKKERFSLILESASTNQTSMYLCASSWDSFGYEQYFGPGTRLTVT.